The 30 T cell receptor beta chains given below trace back to one sample, sequenced in a study of T cell repertoires in cytomegalovirus infection (dated by TCRdb to about 2019). These TCRs' antigens remain unknown. The sample's treatment or condition label, decoded: in vitro stimulation with specific CMV peptide epitopes to enrich CMV-specific T cells. The data were produced on an Illumina HiSeq 1500. The public reads were reprocessed in TCRdb via fastp at Q25 and MiXCR, keeping in-frame beta chains. Rows with a matching CDR3 protein are joined into one entry that keeps the most common DNA and genes. For this sample there are about 890,000 distinct CDR3 sequences; approximately 30% appear just once. The top ten clonotypes cover around 15% of the sample. Specimen: cultured CD8+ T cells from PBMCs, collected from culture after CMV antigen stimulation. These receptors came from a human donor in good health (CMV status not recorded). Some clones in this sample may be carry-over from other donors' samples.

This clonotype was detected ten times or more. The chain combines TRBV27 with TRBJ1-4; 12 bases align to TRBD1. Trimming took 4 bases from V and 4 from J; bases not matched to a gene: 10. Germline V CDR1 and CDR2: MNHEY, SMNVEV (reference sequence). The CDR3 covers 18 residues. The CDR3 protein is CASSSPGTGGMDNEKLFF. The DNA for the CDR3 is TGTGCCAGCAGTTCTCCCGGGACAGGGGGCATGGATAATGAAAAACTGTTTTTT.

The chain uses TRBV28 and TRBJ1-6; D call uncertain. V dropped 6 bases and J dropped 0 bases, with 12 bases sitting between them. Germline loops: CDR1 MDHEN, CDR2 SYDVKM. CDR3 size: 16 residues. Here the CDR3 reads CASSHDGSSYNSPLHF. The CDR3 coding sequence is TGTGCCAGCAGCCACGACGGAAGCTCCTATAATTCACCCCTCCACTTT.

This clonotype was found a few times. The chain links TRBV19 to TRBJ2-1; no firm D call. Trimming removed 0 bases from V and 10 bases from J, with 10 bases in between. Germline V CDR1 and CDR2: LNHDA, SQIVND (reference sequence). CDR3 length: 13 residues. Written as DNA, the CDR3 is TGTGCCAGTAGTATAGATCTAGGTTTCGAGCAGTTCTTC. As protein: CASSIDLGFEQFF.

J is TRBJ2-1 and V is TRBV12-3 or TRBV12-4; 9 nucleotides agree with TRBD2. The CDR3 runs to 16 residues. Trimming at V came to 1 base and at J to 1 base, leaving 2 bases not matched to a gene. CDR3 region: CASSLVLAGSYNEQFF. The CDR3 DNA follows: TGTGCCAGCAGTTTAGTCCTAGCGGGGTCCTACAATGAGCAGTTCTTC.

This chain links TRBV7-2 with TRBJ2-6; unclear D gene. This CDR3 is built from 18 residues. From germline, CDR1 is SGHTA and CDR2 FQGNSA. V lost 2 bases and J lost 1, with 15 bases in between. In nucleotides, the CDR3 is TGTGCCAGCAGCTTATTGGTGGGGTTAACGTCTGGGGCCAACGTCCTGACTTTC. Its translation is CASSLLVGLTSGANVLTF.

This chain connects TRBV13 to TRBJ2-7; possibly TRBD1 for D (7 bases). This CDR3 has 14 residues. Germline values: CDR1 PRHDT, CDR2 FYEKMQ (reference sequence). The V end was cut by 7 bases, the J end by 7 bases, with 20 bases between. CDR3 DNA sequence: TGTGCCAGCACACGGGGGAGGACAGGAGGGGAGCAGTACTTC. As protein: CASTRGRTGGEQYF.

V is TRBV2 and J is TRBJ2-5, with TRBD2 matching 11 bases. The ends lost 5 bases at V and 5 bases at J; junction bases unmatched: 4. The CDR3 extends over 14 amino acids. Germline V gene lookup returns CDR1 SNHLY and CDR2 FYNNEI. The CDR3 is CASSLAGGAETQYF. CDR3 DNA sequence: TGTGCCAGCAGTCTAGCGGGGGGCGCGGAGACCCAGTACTTC.

CDR3 amino acids: CASARDSSGNTIYF. DNA of the CDR3: TGTGCCAGTGCTCGGGACAGCTCTGGAAACACCATATATTTT. The genes are TRBV6-6 and TRBJ1-3, with 7 bases lining up with TRBD1. Germline V lookup: CDR1 MNHNY, CDR2 SVGAGI (reference sequence). The CDR3 contains 14 residues. Trimming cost V 9 bases and J 0 bases; bases outside gene matches: 5.

This chain connects TRBV11-2 to TRBJ1-1; 8 bases are shared with TRBD1. The germline CDR1 and CDR2 sequences are SGHAT and FQNNGV. The CDR3 runs 17 residues. V lost 4 bases and J lost 0; bases outside the gene matches: 10. The CDR3 sequence is CASSYYRDRFMNTEAFF. The CDR3 DNA reads TGTGCCAGCAGCTACTACCGGGACAGGTTCATGAACACTGAAGCTTTCTTT. The variable domain in full, completed from reference TRBV11-2 and TRBJ1-1, reads EAGVAQSPRYKIIEKRQSVAFWCNPISGHATLYWYQQILGQGPKLLIQFQNNGVVDDSQLPKDRFSAERLKGVDSTLKIQPAKLEDSAVYLCASSYYRDRFMNTEAFFGQGTRLTVV.

This clonotype was found a few times. This chain joins TRBV7-9 and TRBJ2-1; D is unclear. Trimming took 5 bases from V and 3 from J, leaving 8 bases between them. Germline CDR1 is SEHNR and CDR2 is FQNEAQ (reference sequence). The CDR3 is 13 residues long. The CDR3 region is CASSPDNYNEQFF. The CDR3 DNA follows: TGTGCCAGCAGCCCCGACAACTACAATGAGCAGTTCTTC.

This chain links TRBV2 with TRBJ2-7, with D maybe TRBD2 (6 bases). Germline V gene data show CDR1 as SNHLY and CDR2 as FYNNEI. V gave up 8 bases and J gave up 2 bases, with 13 bases separating them. CDR3 length equals 13 residues. The CDR3 DNA follows: TGTGCCAGCCGGGAGCGCGGAGCCTACGAGCAGTACTTC. Its protein is CASRERGAYEQYF. Combining the CDR3 with reference TRBV2 and TRBJ2-7 gives the whole variable domain EPEVTQTPSHQVTQMGQEVILRCVPISNHLYFYWYRQILGQKVEFLVSFYNNEISEKSEIFDDQFSVERPDGSNFTLKIRSTKLEDSAMYFCASRERGAYEQYFGPGTRLTVT.

The gene calls are TRBV28 and TRBJ1-2; 8 nucleotides match TRBD1. CDR1 and CDR2 (germline): MDHEN, SYDVKM. V gave up 5 bases and J gave up 4 bases; unmatched junction bases: 9. This CDR3 has 15 amino acids. CDR3 region: CASSPRTGPGYGYTF. Here the CDR3 DNA reads TGTGCCAGCAGTCCCCGGACAGGGCCGGGCTATGGCTACACCTTC.

In its sample, this clonotype was seen a few times. V and J are TRBV5-5 and TRBJ2-7, with TRBD1 identical over 7 bases. Losses at the gene ends were 4 bases for V and 1 base for J; bases not matched to a gene: 11. CDR3 length equals 16 residues. Germline V gene lookup returns CDR1 SGHKS and CDR2 YYEKEE (reference sequence). The CDR3: CASSPPYDRASYEQYF. DNA for the CDR3: TGTGCCAGCAGCCCTCCTTACGACAGGGCGTCCTACGAGCAGTACTTC.

To note about this clonotype: The junction shows a germline mismatch at one end, possibly a read error. The chain is built from TRBV12-3 or TRBV12-4 and TRBJ1-2; no clear D. The CDR3 is made up of 13 amino acids. The CDR3 nucleotides are TGTGCCAGCAGTTTTTTAAAGGGATATGACTACACCTTC. Translated: CASSFLKGYDYTF.

CDR3 DNA: TGTGCCAGCAGCTATAGCTGGGCGGTACAAGAGACCCAGTACTTC. Translated: CASSYSWAVQETQYF. The chain recombines TRBV6-1 with TRBJ2-5; D ambiguous. The CDR3 length is 15 residues. Germline V gene data show CDR1 as MNHNS and CDR2 as SASEGT. Deletions cut 6 bases from V and 2 bases from J, with 16 bases between.

The chain couples TRBV4-2 to TRBJ2-3, with TRBD1 identical over 8 bases. The V gene's germline CDR1 is LGHNA and CDR2 YNFKEQ. V was pared by 3 bases and J by 1 base, with 15 bases of the junction left unmatched. CDR3 length: 19 amino acids. This CDR3 is CASSQQGAQGNLGTDTQYF. For the CDR3, the DNA is TGTGCCAGCAGCCAGCAGGGGGCACAGGGAAATTTAGGCACAGATACGCAGTATTTT.

The V and J genes are TRBV7-9 and TRBJ1-1; no reliable D call. Deletions cut 4 bases from V and 1 base from J, with 13 bases between. Germline CDR1 SEHNR, CDR2 FQNEAQ (reference sequence). This CDR3 has 15 residues. The CDR3 bases are TGTGCCAGCAGCTGGAATCCCATGGGGAACACTGAAGCTTTCTTT. This sequence encodes CASSWNPMGNTEAFF.

The chain links TRBV20-1 to TRBJ2-3; possibly TRBD1 for D (5 bases). This CDR3 region has 18 residues. CDR1 is DFQATT and CDR2 is SNEGSKA in the germline V gene (reference sequence). Trimming stripped 0 bases from V and 3 bases from J, with 22 bases between. CDR3 region: CSARDRSQGTRETDTQYF. The CDR3 bases are TGCAGTGCTAGAGATCGGAGTCAGGGCACGAGAGAAACAGATACGCAGTATTTT.

The sample holds one count of this clonotype. CDR3: CSAITGRTEAFF. The CDR3 nucleotides are TGCAGTGCTATTACGGGACGCACTGAAGCTTTCTTT. J is TRBJ1-1 and V is TRBV20-1, with D maybe TRBD1 (5 bases). This CDR3 is built from 12 residues. The germline V and J ends were trimmed by 4 bases and 4 bases, with 10 bases remaining between them. Per the germline V gene, CDR1 is DFQATT and CDR2 is SNEGSKA (reference sequence).

The sample holds many counts of this clonotype. CDR3 in DNA: TGTGCCAGCAGCTTTAACCCCGGGACAGGGGGCTATGAGCAGTTCTTC. Amino acid sequence: CASSFNPGTGGYEQFF. The chain joins TRBV7-2 to TRBJ2-1; 12 nucleotides align to TRBD1. Germline-derived CDR1 and CDR2 are SGHTA and FQGNSA. V shed 3 bases and J 8 bases; nucleotides not matched to a gene: 8. This CDR3 has 16 residues.

The chain has TRBV29-1 and TRBJ2-1, with 7 bases identical to TRBD2. The CDR3 is 12 residues long. Germline lookup yields CDR1 SQVTM and CDR2 ANQGSEA. With V trimmed by 6 bases and J by 7 bases, 6 bases remained unmatched. The CDR3 here is CSVPGGKNEQFF. The CDR3 DNA follows: TGCAGCGTCCCCGGGGGGAAGAATGAGCAGTTCTTC.

This clonotype occurred a few times. The rearrangement links TRBV4-1 to TRBJ1-1, with no clear D. Germline V gene lookup returns CDR1 MGHRA and CDR2 YSYEKL. V was shortened by 6 bases and J by 3 bases, with 5 bases between the two germline ends. The CDR3 sequence is 11 residues long. CDR3 protein: CASREDTEAFF. Here the CDR3 DNA reads TGCGCCAGCAGAGAAGACACTGAAGCTTTCTTT.

The sample holds many counts of this clonotype. The chain carries TRBV7-2 and TRBJ2-7, with D tentatively TRBD2 (6 bases). V was pared by 1 base and J by 0 bases, with 7 bases between. The CDR3 extends over 14 amino acids. Germline lookup yields CDR1 SGHTA and CDR2 FQGNSA. The CDR3 region has the DNA TGTGCCAGCAGCTTAGTGGAGGGCTCCTACGAGCAGTACTTC. This sequence encodes CASSLVEGSYEQYF.

This chain links TRBV6-5 with TRBJ2-1; D might be TRBD1 (6 bases). V was cut by 8 bases and J by 1 base, with 9 bases left in between. This CDR3 is built from 13 residues. Germline values: CDR1 MNHEY, CDR2 SVGAGI. The DNA for the CDR3 is TGTGCCAGCCAGGGGACATCCTACAATGAGCAGTTCTTC. Translating gives CASQGTSYNEQFF.

The gene calls are TRBV20-1 and TRBJ2-3; 8 nucleotides align to TRBD1. The germline V gene encodes CDR1 DFQATT and CDR2 SNEGSKA (reference sequence). The CDR3 is 14 amino acids. The V segment lost 0 bases and the J segment 4 bases; nucleotides outside the gene matches: 3. The CDR3 region is CSARDRGRADTQYF. CDR3 DNA: TGCAGTGCTAGAGACAGGGGGCGAGCAGATACGCAGTATTTT.

This clonotype was seen at least ten times. CDR3 amino acids: CASSFHTDTQYF. In DNA, the CDR3 is TGTGCCAGCAGTTTCCACACAGATACGCAGTATTTT. The chain links TRBV12-3 or TRBV12-4 to TRBJ2-3; D not resolved. This CDR3 region has 12 residues. With 3 bases removed from V and 2 bases from J, the gap between germline ends came to 3 bases.

This clonotype appeared once. CDR3 amino acids: CASLGFTDTQYF. CDR3 bases: TGTGCCAGCCTCGGGTTTACAGATACGCAGTATTTT. The V gene is TRBV7-4, the J gene TRBJ2-3, with D hard to call. V lost 8 bases to trimming and J lost 3 bases, with 9 bases between them. CDR1 is SGHVT, CDR2 SQSDAQ, per germline. The CDR3 is 12 amino acids.

Note on this clonotype: A much bigger clone sits one base away, suggesting this may be a read error. The chain links TRBV7-9 to TRBJ2-3; possible D gene TRBD2, 5 bases. Germline CDR1 and CDR2: SEHNR and FQNEAQ (reference sequence). The CDR3 extends over 12 amino acids. For the CDR3, the DNA is TGTGCCAACAGCTTACTAGGGAATACGCAGTATTTT. Encoded protein: CANSLLGNTQYF.

This clonotype showed up just a few times. This chain joins TRBV7-9 and TRBJ1-2; D gene ambiguous. CDR3 length: 15 amino acids. The germline V gene encodes CDR1 SEHNR and CDR2 FQNEAQ (reference sequence). Trimming shortened V by 5 bases and J by 5 bases, and 18 bases separated the two germline ends. The CDR3 loop is CASSIRQNAEYGYTF. The CDR3 nucleotides read TGTGCCAGCAGCATCCGCCAGAATGCTGAGTATGGCTACACCTTC.

The V and J genes are TRBV6-2 or TRBV6-3 and TRBJ1-1, with 9 positions matching TRBD1. Germline loops: CDR1 MNHEY, CDR2 SVGEGT. The junction had 14 bases not matched to a gene; V was cut back by 6 bases and J by 6 bases. The CDR3 covers 16 residues. In DNA, the CDR3 is TGTGCCAGCAGGCGACAGGGGGTCAGACGGGACGCTGAAGCTTTCTTT. Its protein product is CASRRQGVRRDAEAFF.